The present T cell receptor beta chain was sequenced within a study of cytomegalovirus exposure and HLA in healthy donors. On this clone: Its specificity is not known.

Broader study findings: Previously analyzed data showed that most TCR beta V segments were productive at a frequency of about 90% or about 30%. In a later analysis, an Asian-associated ancestry cluster reportedly showed fewer N-insertions than the approximately 660-donor mean.

Use of 60 Vbeta and 13 Jbeta primers characterized the PCR. TCRdb keeps only in-frame clones here, not all; method: immunoSEQ multiplex PCR. Here the sample table reports about 210,000 clones. The clonotype originates from a woman younger than 45 in good health and CMV-seropositive. Sequencing input: PBMCs.

CDR3 in amino acids: CASKGTGLDTQYF. CDR3 coding DNA: TGCGCCAGCAAAGGCACAGGGTTGGATACGCAGTATTTT. The chain recombines TRBV5-1 with TRBJ2-3; D perhaps matches TRBD1 (6 bases). V was pared by 6 bases and J by 6 bases, with 14 bases between. Germline CDR1 reads SGHRS; CDR2 reads YFSETQ. The CDR3 has 13 amino acids.